These 6 T cell receptor beta chains were sequenced from one sample in a study of Graves' ophthalmopathy and Graves' hyperthyroidism. Amplification of TCR beta CDR3 regions used RNA transcripts. Amplification began with first-round RT-PCR using HTBI primers, then second-round multiplex PCR was performed. From the multiplex PCR reads, TCRdb called clonotypes with MiXCR, one entry per CDR3 protein. The sample has some 240,000 distinct CDR3 sequences; around 45% are singletons. Sequencing was carried out using peripheral blood. The receptors stem from an adult man with Graves' ophthalmopathy.

This chain links TRBV10-3 with TRBJ2-1; D gene ambiguous. Germline CDR1 and CDR2: ENHRY and SYGVKD. The CDR3 spans 13 residues. V was shortened by 0 bases and J by 9 bases, with 9 bases between the two germline ends. The CDR3 loop reads CAISESDRAEQFF. The CDR3 DNA reads TGTGCCATCAGTGAGTCCGACCGGGCTGAGCAGTTCTTC.

This clonotype was detected only a few times. The chain is built from TRBV29-1 and TRBJ2-2; perhaps TRBD2 as D (6 bases). With 3 bases removed from V and 7 bases from J, the gap between germline ends came to 12 bases. CDR3 length equals 13 residues. CDR1 is SQVTM and CDR2 is ANQGSEA in the germline V gene. As DNA, the CDR3 is TGCAGCGTTGACGGGAGTAGTGGCGGGGAGCTGTTTTTT. Its translation: CSVDGSSGGELFF.

This clonotype occurred once. The rearrangement uses TRBV28 and TRBJ2-7; possible D gene TRBD1, 6 bases. Germline lookup yields CDR1 MDHEN and CDR2 SYDVKM. The V end was cut by 4 bases, the J end by 9 bases, with 13 bases between. The CDR3 contains 12 residues. CDR3 protein: CASSSQVQGQYF. The DNA for the CDR3 is TGTGCCAGCAGTTCTCAGGTACAGGGGCAGTACTTC.

This chain connects TRBV20-1 to TRBJ1-4; weak D call: TRBD1 (5 bases). Germline CDR1 is DFQATT and CDR2 is SNEGSKA (reference sequence). The ends were cut back, 4 bases at V and 8 bases at J, with 11 bases in the middle. The CDR3 is 12 residues long. The CDR3 nucleotides are TGCAGTGCTACAGCAGGGTTCGAAAAACTGTTTTTT. It encodes CSATAGFEKLFF.

The J gene is TRBJ2-3, the V gene TRBV7-2; a weak D match, TRBD1 (7 bases). The CDR3 spans 14 residues. Germline CDR1 is SGHTA and CDR2 is FQGNSA. The V gene lost 4 bases and the J gene lost 5 bases, with 13 bases spanning the gap. CDR3 sequence: CASSSPQGGDTQYF. DNA of the CDR3: TGTGCCAGCAGCTCACCCCAGGGGGGAGATACGCAGTATTTT.

The chain has TRBV19 and TRBJ1-5, with 9 nucleotides matching TRBD1. The CDR3 is 16 residues long. Germline CDR1 reads LNHDA; CDR2 reads SQIVND (reference sequence). With 6 bases clipped from V and 2 bases from J, the junction kept 8 bases outside the gene matches. As DNA, the CDR3 is TGTGCCAGTAGCCGAACAGGGGGCGCCGGCAATCAGCCCCAGCATTTT. It codes for CASSRTGGAGNQPQHF.